These T cell receptor beta chains were read from a single sample in a study of T cells in Graves' hyperthyroidism and ophthalmopathy. TCRdb redid the calling of the multiplex PCR reads with MiXCR, one entry per CDR3 protein. The sample lists about 59,000 distinct CDR3 sequences, approximately 57% seen once, with 3% to 4% in the top ten. Sequenced: blood. These receptors were obtained from a woman aged 55-70 years with Graves' ophthalmopathy. The CDR3 runs from the conserved cysteine through the conserved F or W. The D gene is left open where the match is weak. Clone size is not always given. Where it is, it says once, few, many or a class for expanded clones.

D gene: NA
V gene: TRBV4-3
clone size: NA
J gene: TRBJ2-3
CDR3 protein: CASSLAQSTDTLYF
CDR3 DNA: TGCGCCAGCAGCTTAGCGCAGAGCACAGATACGCTGTATTTT

D gene: NA
V gene: TRBV19
clone size: NA
J gene: TRBJ2-7
CDR3 protein: CASSNRADEQYF
CDR3 DNA: TGTGCCAGTAGTAACAGGGCCGACGAGCAGTACTTC

D gene: TRBD1
V gene: TRBV7-9
clone size: NA
J gene: TRBJ1-2
CDR3 protein: CASSYGRDRASSGGYTF
CDR3 DNA: TGTGCCAGCAGCTATGGACGGGACAGGGCCTCTAGTGGTGGCTACACCTTC

D gene: TRBD1
V gene: TRBV6-4
clone size: many
J gene: TRBJ1-2
CDR3 protein: CASSGDRGYGYTF
CDR3 DNA: TGTGCCAGCAGTGGGGACAGGGGCTATGGCTACACCTTC

D gene: NA
V gene: TRBV7-9
clone size: NA
J gene: TRBJ2-2
CDR3 protein: CAALGSLTGELFF
CDR3 DNA: TGTGCCGCCCTGGGGTCCCTCACCGGGGAGCTGTTTTTT

D gene: TRBD2
V gene: TRBV6-2/TRBV6-3
clone size: many
J gene: TRBJ2-6
CDR3 protein: CASSYSGGGGANVLTF
CDR3 DNA: TGTGCCAGCAGTTACTCCGGGGGGGGTGGGGCCAACGTCCTGACTTTC

D gene: TRBD1
V gene: TRBV7-3
clone size: many
J gene: TRBJ1-1
CDR3 protein: CASSLAGQGAKTFF
CDR3 DNA: TGTGCCAGCAGCTTGGCGGGACAGGGGGCGAAAACTTTCTTT

D gene: NA
V gene: TRBV7-3
clone size: many
J gene: TRBJ2-2
CDR3 protein: CASSPPGDGELFF
CDR3 DNA: TGTGCCAGCAGCCCCCCCGGTGACGGGGAGCTGTTTTTT

D gene: TRBD2
V gene: TRBV7-2
clone size: NA
J gene: TRBJ2-1
CDR3 protein: CASSLVGGRADYNEQLF
CDR3 DNA: TGTGCCAGCAGCTTAGTTGGCGGGAGGGCTGACTACAATGAGCAGCTCTTC

D gene: NA
V gene: TRBV5-6
clone size: NA
J gene: TRBJ1-3
CDR3 protein: CASSWWSRVVNTIYF
CDR3 DNA: TGTGCCAGCAGCTGGTGGTCTCGGGTGGTGAACACCATATATTTT

D gene: NA
V gene: TRBV7-8
clone size: once
J gene: TRBJ1-5
CDR3 protein: CASSKMTRPQETQHF
CDR3 DNA: TGTGCCAGCAGCAAAATGACTAGGCCCCAAGAGACCCAGCATTTT

D gene: NA
V gene: TRBV9
clone size: NA
J gene: TRBJ2-2
CDR3 protein: CASSVALGLGTGNGTGELFF
CDR3 DNA: TGTGCCAGCAGCGTAGCCCTGGGTCTTGGTACAGGGAACGGCACCGGGGAGCTGTTTTTT

D gene: TRBD2
V gene: TRBV15
clone size: NA
J gene: TRBJ2-5
CDR3 protein: CATSSPGLAGVGETQYF
CDR3 DNA: TGTGCCACCAGCAGTCCGGGACTAGCGGGAGTGGGAGAGACCCAGTACTTC

D gene: NA
V gene: TRBV7-6
clone size: once
J gene: TRBJ2-1
CDR3 protein: CASSLRQGGMYNEQFF
CDR3 DNA: TGTGCCAGCAGCTTACGTCAGGGCGGGATGTACAATGAGCAGTTCTTC

D gene: NA
V gene: TRBV5-4
clone size: NA
J gene: TRBJ2-2
CDR3 protein: CASSPDGELFF
CDR3 DNA: TGTGCCAGCAGCCCGGACGGGGAGCTGTTTTTT

D gene: NA
V gene: TRBV19
clone size: NA
J gene: TRBJ1-4
CDR3 protein: CASTASANEKLFF
CDR3 DNA: TGTGCCAGTACGGCGAGTGCTAATGAAAAACTGTTTTTT

D gene: TRBD1
V gene: TRBV12-3/TRBV12-4
clone size: few
J gene: TRBJ1-2
CDR3 protein: CASSTGTGTYGYTF
CDR3 DNA: TGTGCCAGCAGTACCGGGACAGGAACCTATGGCTACACCTTC

D gene: NA
V gene: TRBV5-1
clone size: many
J gene: TRBJ2-5
CDR3 protein: CASSLAGRGSGTQYF
CDR3 DNA: TGCGCCAGCAGCTTGGCCGGACGGGGATCGGGGACCCAGTACTTC

D gene: NA
V gene: TRBV4-2
clone size: NA
J gene: TRBJ1-5
CDR3 protein: CASSQTSAGDQPQHF
CDR3 DNA: TGTGCCAGCAGCCAGACTTCCGCGGGGGATCAGCCCCAGCATTTT

D gene: TRBD1
V gene: TRBV5-6
clone size: many
J gene: TRBJ2-7
CDR3 protein: CASSPRGDRAYEQYF
CDR3 DNA: TGTGCCAGCAGCCCCCGCGGGGACAGGGCCTACGAGCAGTACTTC

D gene: NA
V gene: TRBV5-8
clone size: NA
J gene: TRBJ1-5
CDR3 protein: CASSPDNLGGSNQPQHF
CDR3 DNA: TGTGCCAGCAGCCCGGACAATCTGGGGGGCTCGAATCAGCCCCAGCATTTT

D gene: NA
V gene: TRBV20-1
clone size: NA
J gene: TRBJ2-5
CDR3 protein: CSARVTGDAQYF
CDR3 DNA: TGCAGTGCTAGAGTGACAGGAGATGCCCAGTACTTC

D gene: TRBD2
V gene: TRBV19
clone size: NA
J gene: TRBJ2-5
CDR3 protein: CACSSKAGGGETQYF
CDR3 DNA: TGTGCCTGTAGTTCCAAGGCGGGAGGGGGGGAGACCCAGTACTTC

D gene: NA
V gene: TRBV10-3
clone size: many
J gene: TRBJ2-3
CDR3 protein: CAISRTSRKYTDTQYF
CDR3 DNA: TGTGCCATCAGTCGTACCTCGAGGAAATACACAGATACGCAGTATTTT

D gene: NA
V gene: TRBV20-1
clone size: NA
J gene: TRBJ1-1
CDR3 protein: CSAPRDTEAFF
CDR3 DNA: TGCAGTGCTCCCCGGGACACTGAAGCTTTCTTT

D gene: TRBD2
V gene: TRBV20-1
clone size: NA
J gene: TRBJ2-5
CDR3 protein: CSAITSGGAIVETQYF
CDR3 DNA: TGCAGTGCTATAACTAGCGGGGGGGCGATTGTAGAGACCCAGTACTTC

D gene: NA
V gene: TRBV7-8
clone size: few
J gene: TRBJ2-1
CDR3 protein: CASSFWDPEQFF
CDR3 DNA: TGTGCCAGCAGCTTTTGGGATCCTGAGCAGTTCTTC

D gene: TRBD1
V gene: TRBV29-1
clone size: many
J gene: TRBJ2-5
CDR3 protein: CSVVGQGGQETQYF
CDR3 DNA: TGCAGCGTTGTCGGACAGGGTGGACAAGAGACCCAGTACTTC

D gene: NA
V gene: TRBV7-2
clone size: NA
J gene: TRBJ1-1
CDR3 protein: CASSSSRVATEAFF
CDR3 DNA: TGTGCCAGCAGCTCCTCTCGGGTGGCCACTGAAGCTTTCTTT

D gene: NA
V gene: TRBV5-1
clone size: NA
J gene: TRBJ2-1
CDR3 protein: CASSLGRDNNEQFF
CDR3 DNA: TGCGCCAGCAGCTTGGGACGGGACAACAATGAGCAGTTCTTC

D gene: TRBD1
V gene: TRBV3-1
clone size: few
J gene: TRBJ2-2
CDR3 protein: CASTNVPGQGAHTGELFF
CDR3 DNA: TGTGCCAGCACCAACGTACCGGGACAGGGGGCGCACACCGGGGAGCTGTTTTTT

D gene: TRBD2
V gene: TRBV7-2
clone size: many
J gene: TRBJ2-3
CDR3 protein: CASSLGLAAFGTDTQYF
CDR3 DNA: TGTGCCAGCAGCCTTGGACTAGCGGCTTTCGGGACAGATACGCAGTATTTT

D gene: NA
V gene: TRBV2
clone size: NA
J gene: TRBJ1-2
CDR3 protein: CASSDVFPYGYTF
CDR3 DNA: TGTGCCAGCAGTGACGTATTTCCTTATGGCTACACCTTC

D gene: TRBD2
V gene: TRBV4-1
clone size: many
J gene: TRBJ2-1
CDR3 protein: CASSQGASGWNEQFF
CDR3 DNA: TGCGCCAGCAGCCAAGGGGCTAGCGGGTGGAATGAGCAGTTCTTC

D gene: NA
V gene: TRBV7-9
clone size: NA
J gene: TRBJ2-6
CDR3 protein: CASSLSSGANVLTF
CDR3 DNA: TGTGCCAGCAGCTTATCCTCGGGGGCCAACGTCCTGACTTTC

D gene: TRBD1
V gene: TRBV6-1
clone size: many
J gene: TRBJ1-4
CDR3 protein: CASSEQGAGSNEKLFF
CDR3 DNA: TGTGCCAGCAGTGAACAGGGGGCGGGATCTAATGAAAAACTGTTTTTT

D gene: NA
V gene: TRBV6-4
clone size: many
J gene: TRBJ2-1
CDR3 protein: CASSENTGNQGQFF
CDR3 DNA: TGTGCCAGCAGTGAAAACACCGGGAACCAAGGGCAGTTCTTC

D gene: TRBD1
V gene: TRBV19
clone size: NA
J gene: TRBJ2-7
CDR3 protein: CASNDRTGRNWF
CDR3 DNA: TGTGCCAGTAACGATAGGACAGGGCGAAATTGGTTC

D gene: TRBD1
V gene: TRBV2
clone size: NA
J gene: TRBJ2-5
CDR3 protein: CASQKQGNGETQYF
CDR3 DNA: TGTGCCAGTCAGAAACAGGGGAATGGAGAGACCCAGTACTTC

D gene: NA
V gene: TRBV2
clone size: few
J gene: TRBJ2-5
CDR3 protein: CASKVGYQETQYF
CDR3 DNA: TGTGCCAGCAAGGTCGGGTATCAAGAGACCCAGTACTTC

D gene: TRBD2
V gene: TRBV20-1
clone size: NA
J gene: TRBJ2-7
CDR3 protein: CSAGTSGSYKQYF
CDR3 DNA: TGCAGTGCTGGGACTAGCGGGTCTTACAAGCAGTACTTC

D gene: TRBD2
V gene: TRBV20-1
clone size: NA
J gene: TRBJ2-5
CDR3 protein: CSARDGSGSETQYF
CDR3 DNA: TGCAGTGCTAGAGATGGTAGCGGGAGTGAGACCCAGTACTTC

D gene: NA
V gene: TRBV5-4
clone size: NA
J gene: TRBJ2-7
CDR3 protein: CASSLGGRHEQYF
CDR3 DNA: TGTGCCAGCAGCTTGGGTGGGCGCCACGAGCAGTACTTC

D gene: NA
V gene: TRBV20-1
clone size: many
J gene: TRBJ2-1
CDR3 protein: CSAREAEPLRNEQFF
CDR3 DNA: TGCAGTGCTAGAGAAGCGGAGCCTCTTCGGAATGAGCAGTTCTTC

D gene: NA
V gene: TRBV12-5
clone size: NA
J gene: TRBJ2-3
CDR3 protein: CASSGATNTQYF
CDR3 DNA: TGTGCTAGCTCCGGTGCCACAAATACGCAATATTTT

D gene: NA
V gene: TRBV5-2
clone size: NA
J gene: TRBJ1-3
CDR3 protein: CASNLDRTVIGNTIYF
CDR3 DNA: TGTGCCAGCAACCTGGACAGGACCGTTATCGGAAACACCATATATTTT

D gene: TRBD2
V gene: TRBV20-1
clone size: once
J gene: TRBJ2-7
CDR3 protein: CSRTGGGFYEQYF
CDR3 DNA: TGCAGTCGTACGGGGGGGGGCTTCTACGAGCAGTACTTC

D gene: NA
V gene: TRBV6-5
clone size: NA
J gene: TRBJ1-1
CDR3 protein: CASSCGRNTEAFF
CDR3 DNA: TGTGCCAGCAGTTGCGGACGGAACACTGAGGCTTTCTTT

D gene: NA
V gene: TRBV19
clone size: many
J gene: TRBJ1-5
CDR3 protein: CASSIEQGYNQPQHF
CDR3 DNA: TGTGCCAGTAGTATAGAACAAGGGTACAATCAGCCCCAGCATTTT

D gene: TRBD1
V gene: TRBV6-1
clone size: many
J gene: TRBJ1-5
CDR3 protein: CASSVFTGALGQPQHF
CDR3 DNA: TGTGCCAGCAGTGTTTTTACAGGGGCGTTAGGTCAGCCCCAGCATTTT

D gene: NA
V gene: TRBV12-3/TRBV12-4
clone size: NA
J gene: TRBJ1-2
CDR3 protein: CASRRPPGNTF
CDR3 DNA: TGTGCCAGCCGTCGTCCTCCTGGAAACACCTTC

D gene: NA
V gene: TRBV18
clone size: NA
J gene: TRBJ2-3
CDR3 protein: CASSPVDGDTQYF
CDR3 DNA: TGTGCCAGCTCACCTGTGGACGGGGATACGCAGTATTTT